This TCR beta chain was sequenced in a study of cytomegalovirus exposure and HLA in healthy donors. The PCR had 60 Vbeta and 13 Jbeta primers. TCRdb's copy holds only in-frame clones and misses some; the assay was immunoSEQ multiplex PCR. The sample lists fewer than 200,000 clones; 65% to 80% were seen once. The germline V gene encodes CDR1 SGHTA and CDR2 FQGNSA. The CDR3 is 15 amino acids. The junction had 7 bases not matched to a gene; V was cut back by 6 bases and J by 2 bases. This sequence was found in a man aged 35 to 55 in good health and CMV-seronegative. This chain joins TRBV7-2 and TRBJ2-3; 8 nucleotides agree with TRBD1. Sequencing used PBMCs. The CDR3, as DNA: TGTGCCAGCAGATCCCGGACAGGGCCCACAGATACGCAGTATTTT. It yields the protein CASRSRTGPTDTQYF.